This entry lists 30 T cell receptor beta chains sequenced from one sample in a study of T cells after yellow fever vaccination. TCRdb called the 5' RACE reads again in MiXCR, with one record for every CDR3 protein. The sample includes some 340,000 distinct CDR3 sequences, roughly 3.9% seen only once; the top ten take about 26%. The specimen was PBMCs, collected 5 days after the yellow fever booster vaccination. These receptors originate from a man between 18 and 35 years old who received the YFV17D yellow fever vaccine.

The rearrangement uses TRBV12-5 and TRBJ2-2, with 10 bases lining up with TRBD2. CDR3 length: 16 residues. From germline, CDR1 is LGHNT and CDR2 FRNRAP. Trimming took 3 bases from V and 1 from J; bases not matched to a gene: 2. In nucleotides, the CDR3 is TGTGCTAGTGGTTTATCTAGCGGGGGGAACACCGGGGAGCTGTTTTTT. This gives the protein CASGLSSGGNTGELFF.

This clonotype occurred many times. The chain employs TRBV10-3 and TRBJ2-2; D gene ambiguous. Trimming removed 2 bases at V and 9 bases at J, with 4 bases between. Germline CDR1 ENHRY, CDR2 SYGVKD. CDR3 size: 11 residues. CDR3 coding DNA: TGTGCCATCAGTGAGCGTAGGGAGCTGTTTTTT. Amino acids: CAISERRELFF.

This clonotype was detected many times. V and J are TRBV7-3 and TRBJ2-1; TRBD1 aligns across 9 bases. CDR3 size: 13 residues. V shed 4 bases and J 9 bases; nucleotides not matched to a gene: 4. Germline V gene sequence: CDR1 SGHTA, CDR2 FQGTGA. CDR3 DNA: TGTGCCAGCAGCTCGGGACAGGGCGGTGAGCAGTTCTTC. It is translated as CASSSGQGGEQFF.

The table lists this clonotype with a few counts. The rearrangement links TRBV29-1 to TRBJ2-1; TRBD2 matches 14 bases. The CDR3 length is 16 residues. Germline CDR1 SQVTM, CDR2 ANQGSEA. In DNA form, the CDR3 reads TGCAGTATGACTAGCGGGGGGGCTAGCTCCTACAATGAGCAGTTCTTC. Residues: CSMTSGGASSYNEQFF.

This sequence joins TRBV6-5 and TRBJ2-7, with TRBD2 identical over 10 bases. The CDR3 length is 13 residues. V trimming: 6 bases; J trimming: 3 bases; junction bases outside the gene matches: 2. CDR1 MNHEY and CDR2 SVGAGI come from the germline V gene. CDR3 loop: CASRLAGDYEQYF. The CDR3 region has the DNA TGTGCCAGCAGGCTAGCGGGGGACTACGAGCAGTACTTC.

This clonotype has just a few counts. The chain is built from TRBV12-3 or TRBV12-4 and TRBJ2-5; 11 bases line up with TRBD2. The CDR3 is made up of 16 amino acids. V lost 0 bases to trimming and J lost 4 bases; unmatched junction nucleotides: 4. DNA for the CDR3: TGTGCCAGCAGTTTAGCTAGCGGGGGGGCACGAGAGACCCAGTACTTC. Translating gives CASSLASGGARETQYF.

This clonotype was observed a handful of times. J is TRBJ2-1 and V is TRBV10-2; D remains unclear. Germline loops: CDR1 WSHSY, CDR2 SAAADI. V was cut by 8 bases and J by 2 bases, with 4 bases left in between. The CDR3 has 11 residues. CDR3 amino acids: CASETYNEQFF. The CDR3 DNA follows: TGCGCCAGCGAAACCTACAATGAGCAGTTCTTC.

This clonotype was detected only a few times. The chain carries TRBV18 and TRBJ1-6; D might be TRBD1 (5 bases). Between the trimmed V and J ends, which lost 8 bases and 4 bases, there was a span of 12 bases. Germline values: CDR1 KGHSH, CDR2 LQKENI. The CDR3 extends over 14 amino acids. This CDR3 reads CASTRDEYNSPLHF. CDR3 nucleotide sequence: TGTGCCAGCACACGGGACGAGTATAATTCACCCCTCCACTTT. The entire variable domain, with the rest obtained from reference TRBV18 and TRBJ1-6, is as follows: NAGVMQNPRHLVRRRGQEARLRCSPMKGHSHVYWYRQLPEEGLKFMVYLQKENIIDESGMPKERFSAEFPKEGPSILRIQQVVRGDSAAYFCASTRDEYNSPLHFGNGTRLTVT.

This clonotype was detected a few times. V gene TRBV23-1 combines with J gene TRBJ2-4; 7 bases are shared with TRBD1. TRBV23-1 carries the ORF label, with uncertain function. V lost 7 bases and J lost 0; bases outside the gene matches: 21. The CDR3 sequence is 20 residues long. In nucleotides, the CDR3 is TGCGCCAGCAAGCCGGGACAGCTGTACTCACGGGTCGAAGCCAAAAACATTCAGTACTTC. Translated: CASKPGQLYSRVEAKNIQYF.

The chain couples TRBV15 to TRBJ2-1, with 10 bases lining up with TRBD1. Losses at the gene ends were 5 bases for V and 1 base for J; bases not matched to a gene: 2. The CDR3 extends over 15 amino acids. CDR1 and CDR2 (germline): LNHNV, YYDKDF (reference sequence). CDR3: CATSGQGESYNEQFF. The CDR3, as DNA: TGTGCCACCAGCGGACAGGGGGAATCCTACAATGAGCAGTTCTTC.

Many counts were recorded for this clonotype. This chain uses TRBV9 with TRBJ2-1; D remains ambiguous. The CDR3 has 14 residues. Germline V gives CDR1 SGDLS, CDR2 YYNGEE. V lost 0 bases and J lost 4, with 8 bases in between. CDR3 in DNA: TGTGCCAGCAGCGTAGTACCAGCGTACAATGAGCAGTTCTTC. Translation: CASSVVPAYNEQFF.

This clonotype came up a few times. The chain couples TRBV5-1 to TRBJ1-2; D unresolved. From germline, CDR1 is SGHRS and CDR2 YFSETQ. CDR3 length: 13 amino acids. Trimming left V 4 bases short and J 8 bases short, with 15 bases between. The DNA of the CDR3 is TGCGCCAGCAGCCCGGGCCCTCAAGAGGGCTACACCTTC. It yields the protein CASSPGPQEGYTF.

This clonotype was counted many times. The chain combines TRBV28 with TRBJ1-3; D not certain. The V gene lost 2 bases and the J gene lost 0 bases, with 2 bases spanning the gap. Germline CDR1 is MDHEN and CDR2 is SYDVKM. The CDR3 length is 13 residues. The CDR3 nucleotides read TGTGCCAGCAGTTTAGTCTCTGGAAACACCATATATTTT. Translating it yields CASSLVSGNTIYF.

This clonotype was seen more than once but under ten times. V gene TRBV5-1 combines with J gene TRBJ2-5; D is unclear. From germline, CDR1 is SGHRS and CDR2 YFSETQ. The V end lost 1 base, the J end lost 11 bases, and 12 bases lay between the germline ends. The CDR3 runs to 12 residues. CDR3 sequence: CASSLNGQLQYF. CDR3 nucleotides: TGCGCCAGCAGCTTGAACGGGCAGCTGCAGTACTTC. The complete variable domain, with remaining parts taken from reference TRBV5-1 and TRBJ2-5, reads KAGVTQTPRYLIKTRGQQVTLSCSPISGHRSVSWYQQTPGQGLQFLFEYFSETQRNKGNFPGRFSGRQFSNSRSEMNVSTLELGDSALYLCASSLNGQLQYFGPGTRLLVL.

This clonotype appeared a few times. The CDR3 sequence: CASSTLDTGWNTEAFF. The CDR3 nucleotides read TGTGCCAGCAGTACACTCGACACGGGTTGGAACACTGAAGCTTTCTTT. The chain joins TRBV6-5 to TRBJ1-1, with D uncertain. The CDR3 sequence is 16 residues long. V lost 5 bases, J lost 1 base, and 17 bases lay in between. Germline assignment: CDR1 MNHEY and CDR2 SVGAGI.

This clonotype was observed many times. The chain employs TRBV4-1 and TRBJ2-7; 7 nucleotides match TRBD1. Germline CDR1 reads MGHRA; CDR2 reads YSYEKL. The junction had 5 bases not matched to a gene; V was cut back by 6 bases and J by 6 bases. The length of the CDR3 is 12 residues. In nucleotides, the CDR3 is TGCGCCAGCAGTAACAGGGGTGGCGAGCAGTACTTC. Amino acid sequence: CASSNRGGEQYF.

This clonotype was picked up a small number of times. This rearrangement joins TRBV3-1 to TRBJ2-1, with 9 bases aligning to TRBD2. The CDR3 has 15 residues. Germline lookup yields CDR1 LGHDT and CDR2 YNNKEL (reference sequence). Trimming at V came to 4 bases and at J to 5 bases, leaving 6 bases not matched to a gene. In nucleotides, the CDR3 is TGTGCCAGCAGCCGCGCGGGGGGGCAGAACAATGAGCAGTTCTTC. Protein: CASSRAGGQNNEQFF.

This clonotype was counted a few times. The chain combines TRBV5-1 with TRBJ1-6; D remains unclear. This CDR3 is 16 amino acids long. The germline gives CDR1 SGHRS, CDR2 YFSETQ. The ends were cut back, 1 base at V and 5 bases at J, with 13 bases in the middle. The CDR3 nucleotides read TGCGCCAGCAGCTTGTCTCACCCCGGAGATAATTCACCCCTCCACTTT. Translation: CASSLSHPGDNSPLHF.

This rearrangement joins TRBV11-2 to TRBJ2-1, with D tentatively TRBD2 (6 bases). Germline-derived CDR1 and CDR2 are SGHAT and FQNNGV. CDR3 size: 15 residues. V dropped 5 bases and J dropped 10 bases, with 21 bases sitting between them. The CDR3 DNA reads TGTGCCAGCAGCGCGTGGCGGGGCATTGGGGCCGAGCAGTTCTTC. Translated, it gives CASSAWRGIGAEQFF.

The V gene is TRBV6-4, the J gene TRBJ2-7; D gene ambiguous. Germline V gene data show CDR1 as MRHNA and CDR2 as SNTAGT. CDR3 size: 16 residues. With 4 bases removed from V and 2 bases from J, the gap between germline ends came to 18 bases. The DNA for the CDR3 is TGTGCCAGCAGTGCGGTAGGCCTAAACCCACCCTACGAGCAGTACTTC. Amino acid sequence: CASSAVGLNPPYEQYF.

This clonotype was observed many times. The V gene is TRBV5-1, the J gene TRBJ1-1, with D perhaps matching TRBD1 (5 bases). Germline-derived CDR1 and CDR2 are SGHRS and YFSETQ. V lost 3 bases and J 4 bases, leaving 13 bases between the germline ends. This CDR3 has 14 amino acids. In DNA form, the CDR3 reads TGCGCCAGCAGCTCCGGGACCGGGGGCACTGAAGCTTTCTTT. It codes for CASSSGTGGTEAFF. The full variable domain, with the rest looked up from reference TRBV5-1 and TRBJ1-1, is KAGVTQTPRYLIKTRGQQVTLSCSPISGHRSVSWYQQTPGQGLQFLFEYFSETQRNKGNFPGRFSGRQFSNSRSEMNVSTLELGDSALYLCASSSGTGGTEAFFGQGTRLTVV.

This clonotype was seen ten or more times. V usage is TRBV12-3 or TRBV12-4 and J usage is TRBJ1-1; D gene unclear. The ends were cut back, 5 bases at V and 5 bases at J, with 12 bases in the middle. The CDR3 covers 13 residues. The CDR3 sequence is CASSGVGRTEAFF. CDR3 sequence (DNA): TGTGCCAGCAGTGGGGTGGGTCGGACTGAAGCTTTCTTT.

The rearrangement links TRBV5-4 to TRBJ2-1, with a tentative D call TRBD2 (5 bases). Germline CDR1 reads SGHNT; CDR2 reads YYREEE (reference sequence). The CDR3 is 16 amino acids. The V end lost 0 bases, the J end lost 0 bases, and 10 bases lay between the germline ends. The CDR3 DNA sequence: TGTGCCAGCAGCTTGGGAGGGTTCCGCTCCTACAATGAGCAGTTCTTC. Its protein product is CASSLGGFRSYNEQFF.

This chain joins TRBV7-8 and TRBJ2-7, with 10 bases that match TRBD1. Germline trimming cut 5 bases from V and 6 bases from J; bases unmatched to any gene: 10. The CDR3 runs to 15 residues. Germline V gives CDR1 SGHVS, CDR2 FQNEAQ. The CDR3 DNA follows: TGTGCCAGCAGCATTAGCCGGGACAGGGGTGGCGAGCAGTACTTC. It specifies CASSISRDRGGEQYF.

In this sample, this clonotype turned up a few times. The chain uses TRBV10-3 and TRBJ2-3; 9 nucleotides line up with TRBD2. The CDR3 runs to 15 residues. Germline V lookup: CDR1 ENHRY, CDR2 SYGVKD. The V segment lost 5 bases and the J segment 6 bases; nucleotides outside the gene matches: 9. CDR3 protein: CAISPLAGPRDTQYF. The DNA for the CDR3 is TGTGCCATCAGTCCCCTAGCGGGGCCACGGGATACGCAGTATTTT.

This clonotype was counted a few times. J is TRBJ2-1 and V is TRBV28; the match to TRBD2 covers 10 bases. There are 15 residues in the CDR3. After removal of 3 bases from V and 10 bases from J, the junction contained 9 bases not matched to a gene. The germline CDR1 and CDR2 sequences are MDHEN and SYDVKM. The CDR3 here is CASSFLAGAREEQFF. CDR3 sequence (DNA): TGTGCCAGCAGTTTTCTAGCGGGGGCCCGTGAGGAGCAGTTCTTC. The variable domain in full, completed from reference TRBV28 and TRBJ2-1, reads DVKVTQSSRYLVKRTGEKVFLECVQDMDHENMFWYRQDPGLGLRLIYFSYDVKMKEKGDIPEGYSVSREKKERFSLILESASTNQTSMYLCASSFLAGAREEQFFGPGTRLTVL.

Only a few counts were recorded for this clonotype. The chain combines TRBV7-9 with TRBJ2-4; no firm D call. The germline V and J ends were trimmed by 5 bases and 5 bases, with 13 bases remaining between them. Germline V CDR1 and CDR2: SEHNR, FQNEAQ (reference sequence). This CDR3 has 14 residues. In nucleotides, the CDR3 is TGTGCCAGCAGCCGTTACGGTGGGGAAAACATTCAGTACTTC. Amino acids: CASSRYGGENIQYF.

The sample holds many counts of this clonotype. The chain combines TRBV7-2 with TRBJ2-7; TRBD1 matches at 11 bases. This CDR3 comprises 16 residues. The germline gives CDR1 SGHTA, CDR2 FQGNSA. With 5 bases clipped from V and 7 bases from J, the junction kept 13 bases outside the gene matches. The CDR3 sequence is CASSPEGTGGWEEQYF. CDR3 DNA sequence: TGTGCCAGCAGCCCCGAGGGGACAGGGGGTTGGGAAGAGCAGTACTTC.

V usage is TRBV5-1 and J usage is TRBJ1-1; unclear D gene. Looked up from germline, CDR1 is SGHRS and CDR2 is YFSETQ. The CDR3 totals 16 residues. V was shortened by 4 bases and J by 0 bases, with 16 bases between the two germline ends. The chain's CDR3 is CASSTTPHVLNTEAFF. The CDR3 DNA is TGCGCCAGCAGCACGACTCCACACGTTTTGAACACTGAAGCTTTCTTT.

The chain employs TRBV11-2 and TRBJ2-1; 7 nucleotides align to TRBD2. Trimming cost V 0 bases and J 6 bases; bases outside gene matches: 2. Germline CDR1 reads SGHAT; CDR2 reads FQNNGV. CDR3 length: 14 residues. The CDR3 reads CASSLDPSGNEQFF. In DNA form, the CDR3 reads TGTGCCAGCAGCTTAGACCCTAGCGGCAATGAGCAGTTCTTC. Complete variable domain (other parts from reference TRBV11-2 and TRBJ2-1): EAGVAQSPRYKIIEKRQSVAFWCNPISGHATLYWYQQILGQGPKLLIQFQNNGVVDDSQLPKDRFSAERLKGVDSTLKIQPAKLEDSAVYLCASSLDPSGNEQFFGPGTRLTVL.